The rows below give T cell receptor beta chains drawn from one sample of a study of CD8+CD57+ T cells in acquired aplastic anemia. Via MiXCR, TCRdb re-called the reads, giving one row per CDR3 protein. The table lists about 190,000 distinct CDR3 sequences, 50% to 75% of them singletons. The sample comprised sorted CD4+, CD8+, or CD8+CD57+ T cells (not recorded which) from PBMCs. These receptors originate from a human donor with severe aplastic anemia or a healthy control (not recorded which). Both conserved end residues are part of each CDR3. Each record gives: J gene, V gene, clone size, D gene, CDR3 protein, CDR3 DNA. D genes are given only for firm matches. Clone size, where shown, is once, few, many, or a class for clones that have expanded.

TRBJ1-5 | TRBV10-3 | NA | NA | CAISDSQASNQPQHF | TGTGCCATCAGTGATAGTCAGGCTAGCAATCAGCCCCAGCATTTT
TRBJ1-4 | TRBV10-3 | few | NA | CAISEGTGSDEKLFF | TGTGCCATCAGTGAGGGAACAGGGAGTGATGAAAAACTGTTTTTT
TRBJ1-2 | TRBV19 | many | NA | CASSIGSLNYGYTF | TGTGCCAGTAGTATAGGATCGCTCAACTATGGCTACACCTTC
TRBJ2-5 | TRBV2 | NA | NA | CASSGTLQETQYF | TGTGCCAGCAGTGGGACACTCCAAGAGACCCAGTACTTC
TRBJ2-3 | TRBV10-3 | NA | TRBD1 | CAIRETGITDTQYF | TGTGCCATCAGGGAGACAGGGATCACAGATACGCAGTATTTT
TRBJ2-7 | TRBV7-2 | NA | NA | CASSLPSISYEQYF | TGTGCCAGCAGCCTACCGTCGATCTCCTACGAGCAGTACTTC
TRBJ2-1 | TRBV7-9 | NA | NA | CASSLVSANGQFF | TGTGCCAGCAGCTTAGTATCTGCCAATGGGCAGTTCTTC
TRBJ1-2 | TRBV5-5 | NA | NA | CASSLSGQPYGYTF | TGTGCCAGCAGCTTGTCCGGACAGCCCTATGGCTACACCTTC
TRBJ2-6 | TRBV9 | NA | TRBD2 | CASSELAGSSGANVLTF | TGTGCCAGCAGTGAACTAGCGGGGTCCTCTGGGGCCAACGTCCTGACTTTC
TRBJ2-2 | TRBV7-7 | NA | NA | CASSLETGTGELFF | TGTGCCAGCAGCTTAGAAACAGGGACCGGGGAGCTGTTTTTT
TRBJ1-5 | TRBV25-1 | NA | NA | CASSPTGGLGQPQHF | TGTGCCAGCAGCCCAACCGGGGGGCTCGGGCAGCCCCAGCATTTT
TRBJ1-2 | TRBV7-9 | many | NA | CASSLAQGNYGYTF | TGTGCCAGCAGCTTAGCCCAGGGAAACTATGGCTACACCTTC
TRBJ1-2 | TRBV11-2 | many | NA | CASSSTTGPGYGYTF | TGTGCCAGCAGCAGTACTACAGGGCCGGGCTATGGCTACACCTTC
TRBJ2-2 | TRBV2 | many | TRBD1 | CASSDGQGWAGELFF | TGTGCCAGCAGTGACGGACAGGGGTGGGCCGGGGAGCTGTTTTTT
TRBJ2-1 | TRBV20-1 | NA | TRBD2 | CSARGLTSGGYYNEQFF | TGCAGTGCTAGAGGCTTGACTAGCGGGGGCTACTACAATGAGCAGTTCTTC
TRBJ2-2 | TRBV24-1 | few | TRBD2 | CATSGTSGFNAGELFF | TGTGCCACCAGTGGGACTAGCGGCTTTAATGCCGGGGAGCTGTTTTTT
TRBJ2-6 | TRBV19 | many | NA | CASSMYSGEANVLTF | TGTGCCAGTAGTATGTACTCAGGGGAGGCCAACGTCCTGACTTTC
TRBJ2-3 | TRBV7-6 | NA | NA | CASSSPGQSTDTQYF | TGTGCCAGCAGCTCGCCCGGTCAAAGCACAGATACGCAGTATTTT
TRBJ2-1 | TRBV20-1 | NA | NA | CSARSGLRPYSEQFF | TGCAGTGCTAGATCCGGGCTTCGACCCTACAGTGAGCAGTTCTTC
TRBJ2-7 | TRBV7-7 | few | TRBD2 | CASSLGLAGEQYF | TGTGCCAGCAGCTTAGGACTAGCGGGCGAGCAGTACTTC
TRBJ1-1 | TRBV7-4 | once | TRBD1 | CASSTTGRSEAFF | TGTGCCAGCAGCACGACAGGGCGAAGTGAAGCTTTCTTT
TRBJ1-4 | TRBV7-9 | many | NA | CASSSGPLSDHEKLFF | TGTGCCAGCAGCTCGGGACCCCTCTCGGACCATGAAAAACTGTTTTTT
TRBJ1-5 | TRBV20-1 | NA | NA | CSERGQPQHF | TGCAGTGAAAGGGGACAGCCCCAGCATTTT
TRBJ2-3 | TRBV6-5 | NA | NA | CASTGSTDTQYF | TGTGCCAGTACAGGGTCCACAGATACGCAGTATTTT
TRBJ2-3 | TRBV20-1 | NA | TRBD2 | CSAREGTSNEQYF | TGCAGTGCTAGGGAGGGGACTAGCAATGAGCAGTATTTT
TRBJ1-6 | TRBV3-1 | NA | NA | CASSVKDNTPLHF | TGTGCCAGCAGCGTAAAGGATAATACACCCCTCCACTTT